This is a list of T cell receptor beta chains from one sample in a study of beta chain features in type 1 diabetes. Produced via immunoSEQ multiplex PCR; TCRdb's table is partial and in-frame only. The sample carries 120,000 to 150,000 clones, about 44% recorded once. Material for sequencing was Tregs from blood. These receptors were obtained from a man aged 18 to 30 in good health. CDR3s include the opening cysteine and the closing phenylalanine or tryptophan. The order of the fields is D gene, V gene, clone size, J gene, CDR3 DNA, CDR3 protein. A D gene is named only where the DNA matches it firmly. Clone size, where shown, is once, few, many, or a class for clones that have expanded.

TRBD1	TRBV7-9	NA	TRBJ1-1	TGTGCCAGCAGCTTAGGGGCAGGGGGAGCGAACACTGAAGCTTTCTTT	CASSLGAGGANTEAFF
TRBD2	TRBV5-4	few	TRBJ2-1	TGTGCCAGCACCGCCGGGACTAGCAGCTACAATGAGCAGTTCTTC	CASTAGTSSYNEQFF
NA	TRBV7-2	NA	TRBJ2-3	TGTGCCAGTTCGAGGGTTTTGGATACGCAGTATTTT	CASSRVLDTQYF
TRBD2	TRBV18	NA	TRBJ2-7	TGTGCCAGCTCTTCCGGGACTAGCGGGACTTTCTCCTACGAGCAGTACTTC	CASSSGTSGTFSYEQYF
TRBD1	TRBV7-9	NA	TRBJ1-6	TGTGCCAGCAGCTTTTTAGGGACAGCTTCAAATTCACCCCTCCACTTT	CASSFLGTASNSPLHF
TRBD1	TRBV5-5	NA	TRBJ1-2	TGTGCCAGCAGTTCGACAGGGGATAACTATGGCTACACCTTC	CASSSTGDNYGYTF
NA	TRBV18	NA	TRBJ1-5	TGTGCCAGCTCACCAGGGGGCCTGAAGCCCCAGCATTTT	CASSPGGLKPQHF
TRBD1	TRBV14	NA	TRBJ2-1	TGTGCCAGCAGCCGCTCGGGACAGGGGTGGGATGAGCAGTTCTTC	CASSRSGQGWDEQFF
NA	TRBV5-1	NA	TRBJ1-1	TGCGCCAGCAGCGGCACCTCCATGAACACTGAAGCTTTCTTT	CASSGTSMNTEAFF
NA	TRBV10-3	NA	TRBJ1-2	TGTGCCAGCCGAAACTCTGACTATGGCTACACCTTC	CASRNSDYGYTF
NA	TRBV7-3	few	TRBJ1-1	TGTGCCAGCAGCTTAGCAGGGGTGAACACTGAAGCTTTCTTT	CASSLAGVNTEAFF
NA	TRBV4-3	NA	TRBJ1-2	TGCGCCAGCAGCCCGACAGGTGGTTTAGGCTACACCTTC	CASSPTGGLGYTF
TRBD1	TRBV9	NA	TRBJ1-1	TGTGCCAGCAGCCCAAGAGGGGGGGGGACAGGGGACACTGAAGCTTTCTTT	CASSPRGGGTGDTEAFF
NA	TRBV9	NA	TRBJ2-2	TGTGCCAGCAGCGTCCCATCCACCGGGGAGCTGTTTTTT	CASSVPSTGELFF
NA	TRBV18	few	TRBJ2-3	TGTGCCAGCTCACCACCGGCGGGGTCGTCGGATACGCAGTATTTT	CASSPPAGSSDTQYF
NA	TRBV5-1	NA	TRBJ2-2	TGCGCCAGCCTTCGGGACTTGACGCACACCGGGGAGCTGTTTTTT	CASLRDLTHTGELFF
NA	TRBV5-6	NA	TRBJ2-5	TGTGCCAGCAGCTTGCAACTCGGGAAGGGAGAGACCCAGTACTTC	CASSLQLGKGETQYF
NA	TRBV5-1	NA	TRBJ1-1	TGCGCCAGCAGCACCAGGGGAGACACTGAAGCTTTCTTT	CASSTRGDTEAFF
TRBD1	TRBV7-9	NA	TRBJ2-5	TGTGCCAGCAGCTTAGCCCGGACAGGGGGAGGGGAGACCCAGTACTTC	CASSLARTGGGETQYF
TRBD2	TRBV28	NA	TRBJ2-1	TGTGCCAGCAGTTGGATCGTCACGGGACTAGCGGGAGAAAATGAGCAGTTCTTC	CASSWIVTGLAGENEQFF
TRBD1	TRBV29-1	once	TRBJ2-7	TGCAGCGGCAGGCCCGGGACAGGGGGCGGCGAGCAGTACTTC	CSGRPGTGGGEQYF
NA	TRBV7-2	few	TRBJ2-2	TGTGCCAGCAGCCATAACGGGGAAACCGGGGAGCTGTTTTTT	CASSHNGETGELFF
NA	TRBV28	NA	TRBJ1-5	TGTGCCAGCAGTTTCTGGTTGAGTTATCAGCCCCAGCATTTT	CASSFWLSYQPQHF
TRBD2	TRBV11-1	NA	TRBJ2-7	TGTGCCAGCAGCCGCGGGACTAGCGGCAACTACGAGCAGTACTTC	CASSRGTSGNYEQYF
NA	TRBV11-2	NA	TRBJ2-5	TGTGCCAGCAGCAAAATACAGGGAATGGCCGTGGAGACCCAGTACTTC	CASSKIQGMAVETQYF
NA	TRBV7-2	few	TRBJ2-3	TGTGCCAGCAGCCCTCCGGTCAGGGTCCTCACAGATACGCAGTATTTT	CASSPPVRVLTDTQYF
TRBD1	TRBV28	few	TRBJ2-4	TGTGCCAGCAGTCCTCGTTCAGGGGGTACGGACATTCAGTACTTC	CASSPRSGGTDIQYF
TRBD1	TRBV5-1	NA	TRBJ1-1	TGCGCCAGCAGCTCACAGGGGGCGGCGAACACTGAAGCTTTCTTT	CASSSQGAANTEAFF
TRBD1	TRBV6-6	few	TRBJ1-2	TGTGCCAGCAGTTCTACAGGGGGATCTAACTATGGCTACACCTTC	CASSSTGGSNYGYTF
NA	TRBV6-5	NA	TRBJ2-5	TGTGCCAGCAGTGAAGGCGGGACCCAGTACTTC	CASSEGGTQYF
TRBD2	TRBV7-9	NA	TRBJ2-1	TGTGCCAGCAGCTTAGTGGGACTAACACGCCTTTACAATGAGCAGTTCTTC	CASSLVGLTRLYNEQFF
NA	TRBV7-2	few	TRBJ2-1	TGTGCCAGCAGCCTAGTCTCTGAGCAGTTCTTC	CASSLVSEQFF
NA	TRBV18	NA	TRBJ2-1	TGTGCCAGCTCTCAGGGGCGCTGGCAGGGACGGAATGAGCAGTTCTTC	CASSQGRWQGRNEQFF
TRBD2	TRBV5-5	NA	TRBJ2-3	TGTGCCAGCAGCTTTCAGCGGGACCTGATCACAGATACGCAGTATTTT	CASSFQRDLITDTQYF
TRBD1	TRBV5-1	NA	TRBJ1-4	TGCGCCAGCCGCGGACTGACAGGGGGTATCGGCGAACTGTTTTTT	CASRGLTGGIGELFF
TRBD1	TRBV4-3	NA	TRBJ2-1	TGCGCCAGCAGCCAAGATGGGACAGTCTCCTACAATGAGCAGTTCTTC	CASSQDGTVSYNEQFF
NA	TRBV7-2	few	TRBJ1-6	TGTGCCAGCAGCCCGTGGGGGGTGAATAATTCACCCCTCCACTTT	CASSPWGVNNSPLHF
NA	TRBV10-3	NA	TRBJ2-1	TGTGCCATCAGTGAGTCGTCGTCGGGATCCAAGCAGTTCTTC	CAISESSSGSKQFF
TRBD1	TRBV9	NA	TRBJ2-4	TGTGCCAGCAGCGTAGGGGTCAGGGGGTCCGAGGGAAACATTCAGTACTTC	CASSVGVRGSEGNIQYF
NA	TRBV7-3	once	TRBJ1-1	TGTGCCAGCAGCTTTGGCGGCGACACTGAAGCTTTCTTT	CASSFGGDTEAFF
TRBD1	TRBV19	NA	TRBJ2-1	TGTGCCAGTAGCCACACCCTACAGGGGCACAATGAGCAGTTCTTC	CASSHTLQGHNEQFF
TRBD2	TRBV7-9	few	TRBJ2-7	TGTGCCAGCAGCTTATACGGACTAGCGGGGTGGTTGGACGAGCAGTACTTC	CASSLYGLAGWLDEQYF
TRBD1	TRBV30	NA	TRBJ2-5	TGTGCCTGGAACGCCGGGACAGTCAGGCCCCAGTACTTC	CAWNAGTVRPQYF
NA	TRBV13	NA	TRBJ2-7	TGTGCCAGCAGCCCCAAGGCTAGCTACGAGCAGTACTTC	CASSPKASYEQYF
NA	TRBV6-1	NA	TRBJ2-5	TGTGCCAGCAGTGAAACCTGGGAGGAGACCCAGTACTTC	CASSETWEETQYF
NA	TRBV7-8	NA	TRBJ2-7	TGTGCCAGCAGCTTAAGAGGAACCGAGCAGTACTTC	CASSLRGTEQYF
NA	TRBV28	few	TRBJ2-7	TGTGCCAGCATCTCCCCCCCGGGACACGGGTCCAACGAGCAGTACTTC	CASISPPGHGSNEQYF
TRBD1	TRBV6-5	NA	TRBJ2-7	TGTGCCAGCAGTTACTTCGGGACAGGGGGCCAATACGAGCAGTACTTC	CASSYFGTGGQYEQYF
NA	TRBV10-3	NA	TRBJ1-2	TGTGCCATCAACCGAAGCCCAGACTTTAGGGGCTACACCTTC	CAINRSPDFRGYTF
NA	TRBV7-3	NA	TRBJ2-1	TGTGCCAGCAGCCCCGACCCATCGGGTGAGCAGTTCTTC	CASSPDPSGEQFF
NA	TRBV7-8	NA	TRBJ1-2	TGTGCCAGCAGCCCCACCGGTTCTGGCTACACCTTC	CASSPTGSGYTF
NA	TRBV18	NA	TRBJ1-2	TGTGCCAGCTCACCACGGGTTGGTCTACAGAGAAACTATGGCTACACCTTC	CASSPRVGLQRNYGYTF
NA	TRBV5-5	NA	TRBJ2-2	TGTGCCAGCAGCTCACAGACAGGTATCGCCGGGGAGCTGTTTTTT	CASSSQTGIAGELFF
NA	TRBV7-9	NA	TRBJ2-1	TGTGCCAGCAGCTTCACGGACAATGAGCAGTTCTTC	CASSFTDNEQFF
NA	TRBV28	NA	TRBJ1-2	TGTGCCACCGATGGCTACACCTTC	CATDGYTF
TRBD2	TRBV7-2	NA	TRBJ2-7	TGTGCCAGCAGCCCGGGACTAGCGGGACCGTACGAGCAGTACTTC	CASSPGLAGPYEQYF